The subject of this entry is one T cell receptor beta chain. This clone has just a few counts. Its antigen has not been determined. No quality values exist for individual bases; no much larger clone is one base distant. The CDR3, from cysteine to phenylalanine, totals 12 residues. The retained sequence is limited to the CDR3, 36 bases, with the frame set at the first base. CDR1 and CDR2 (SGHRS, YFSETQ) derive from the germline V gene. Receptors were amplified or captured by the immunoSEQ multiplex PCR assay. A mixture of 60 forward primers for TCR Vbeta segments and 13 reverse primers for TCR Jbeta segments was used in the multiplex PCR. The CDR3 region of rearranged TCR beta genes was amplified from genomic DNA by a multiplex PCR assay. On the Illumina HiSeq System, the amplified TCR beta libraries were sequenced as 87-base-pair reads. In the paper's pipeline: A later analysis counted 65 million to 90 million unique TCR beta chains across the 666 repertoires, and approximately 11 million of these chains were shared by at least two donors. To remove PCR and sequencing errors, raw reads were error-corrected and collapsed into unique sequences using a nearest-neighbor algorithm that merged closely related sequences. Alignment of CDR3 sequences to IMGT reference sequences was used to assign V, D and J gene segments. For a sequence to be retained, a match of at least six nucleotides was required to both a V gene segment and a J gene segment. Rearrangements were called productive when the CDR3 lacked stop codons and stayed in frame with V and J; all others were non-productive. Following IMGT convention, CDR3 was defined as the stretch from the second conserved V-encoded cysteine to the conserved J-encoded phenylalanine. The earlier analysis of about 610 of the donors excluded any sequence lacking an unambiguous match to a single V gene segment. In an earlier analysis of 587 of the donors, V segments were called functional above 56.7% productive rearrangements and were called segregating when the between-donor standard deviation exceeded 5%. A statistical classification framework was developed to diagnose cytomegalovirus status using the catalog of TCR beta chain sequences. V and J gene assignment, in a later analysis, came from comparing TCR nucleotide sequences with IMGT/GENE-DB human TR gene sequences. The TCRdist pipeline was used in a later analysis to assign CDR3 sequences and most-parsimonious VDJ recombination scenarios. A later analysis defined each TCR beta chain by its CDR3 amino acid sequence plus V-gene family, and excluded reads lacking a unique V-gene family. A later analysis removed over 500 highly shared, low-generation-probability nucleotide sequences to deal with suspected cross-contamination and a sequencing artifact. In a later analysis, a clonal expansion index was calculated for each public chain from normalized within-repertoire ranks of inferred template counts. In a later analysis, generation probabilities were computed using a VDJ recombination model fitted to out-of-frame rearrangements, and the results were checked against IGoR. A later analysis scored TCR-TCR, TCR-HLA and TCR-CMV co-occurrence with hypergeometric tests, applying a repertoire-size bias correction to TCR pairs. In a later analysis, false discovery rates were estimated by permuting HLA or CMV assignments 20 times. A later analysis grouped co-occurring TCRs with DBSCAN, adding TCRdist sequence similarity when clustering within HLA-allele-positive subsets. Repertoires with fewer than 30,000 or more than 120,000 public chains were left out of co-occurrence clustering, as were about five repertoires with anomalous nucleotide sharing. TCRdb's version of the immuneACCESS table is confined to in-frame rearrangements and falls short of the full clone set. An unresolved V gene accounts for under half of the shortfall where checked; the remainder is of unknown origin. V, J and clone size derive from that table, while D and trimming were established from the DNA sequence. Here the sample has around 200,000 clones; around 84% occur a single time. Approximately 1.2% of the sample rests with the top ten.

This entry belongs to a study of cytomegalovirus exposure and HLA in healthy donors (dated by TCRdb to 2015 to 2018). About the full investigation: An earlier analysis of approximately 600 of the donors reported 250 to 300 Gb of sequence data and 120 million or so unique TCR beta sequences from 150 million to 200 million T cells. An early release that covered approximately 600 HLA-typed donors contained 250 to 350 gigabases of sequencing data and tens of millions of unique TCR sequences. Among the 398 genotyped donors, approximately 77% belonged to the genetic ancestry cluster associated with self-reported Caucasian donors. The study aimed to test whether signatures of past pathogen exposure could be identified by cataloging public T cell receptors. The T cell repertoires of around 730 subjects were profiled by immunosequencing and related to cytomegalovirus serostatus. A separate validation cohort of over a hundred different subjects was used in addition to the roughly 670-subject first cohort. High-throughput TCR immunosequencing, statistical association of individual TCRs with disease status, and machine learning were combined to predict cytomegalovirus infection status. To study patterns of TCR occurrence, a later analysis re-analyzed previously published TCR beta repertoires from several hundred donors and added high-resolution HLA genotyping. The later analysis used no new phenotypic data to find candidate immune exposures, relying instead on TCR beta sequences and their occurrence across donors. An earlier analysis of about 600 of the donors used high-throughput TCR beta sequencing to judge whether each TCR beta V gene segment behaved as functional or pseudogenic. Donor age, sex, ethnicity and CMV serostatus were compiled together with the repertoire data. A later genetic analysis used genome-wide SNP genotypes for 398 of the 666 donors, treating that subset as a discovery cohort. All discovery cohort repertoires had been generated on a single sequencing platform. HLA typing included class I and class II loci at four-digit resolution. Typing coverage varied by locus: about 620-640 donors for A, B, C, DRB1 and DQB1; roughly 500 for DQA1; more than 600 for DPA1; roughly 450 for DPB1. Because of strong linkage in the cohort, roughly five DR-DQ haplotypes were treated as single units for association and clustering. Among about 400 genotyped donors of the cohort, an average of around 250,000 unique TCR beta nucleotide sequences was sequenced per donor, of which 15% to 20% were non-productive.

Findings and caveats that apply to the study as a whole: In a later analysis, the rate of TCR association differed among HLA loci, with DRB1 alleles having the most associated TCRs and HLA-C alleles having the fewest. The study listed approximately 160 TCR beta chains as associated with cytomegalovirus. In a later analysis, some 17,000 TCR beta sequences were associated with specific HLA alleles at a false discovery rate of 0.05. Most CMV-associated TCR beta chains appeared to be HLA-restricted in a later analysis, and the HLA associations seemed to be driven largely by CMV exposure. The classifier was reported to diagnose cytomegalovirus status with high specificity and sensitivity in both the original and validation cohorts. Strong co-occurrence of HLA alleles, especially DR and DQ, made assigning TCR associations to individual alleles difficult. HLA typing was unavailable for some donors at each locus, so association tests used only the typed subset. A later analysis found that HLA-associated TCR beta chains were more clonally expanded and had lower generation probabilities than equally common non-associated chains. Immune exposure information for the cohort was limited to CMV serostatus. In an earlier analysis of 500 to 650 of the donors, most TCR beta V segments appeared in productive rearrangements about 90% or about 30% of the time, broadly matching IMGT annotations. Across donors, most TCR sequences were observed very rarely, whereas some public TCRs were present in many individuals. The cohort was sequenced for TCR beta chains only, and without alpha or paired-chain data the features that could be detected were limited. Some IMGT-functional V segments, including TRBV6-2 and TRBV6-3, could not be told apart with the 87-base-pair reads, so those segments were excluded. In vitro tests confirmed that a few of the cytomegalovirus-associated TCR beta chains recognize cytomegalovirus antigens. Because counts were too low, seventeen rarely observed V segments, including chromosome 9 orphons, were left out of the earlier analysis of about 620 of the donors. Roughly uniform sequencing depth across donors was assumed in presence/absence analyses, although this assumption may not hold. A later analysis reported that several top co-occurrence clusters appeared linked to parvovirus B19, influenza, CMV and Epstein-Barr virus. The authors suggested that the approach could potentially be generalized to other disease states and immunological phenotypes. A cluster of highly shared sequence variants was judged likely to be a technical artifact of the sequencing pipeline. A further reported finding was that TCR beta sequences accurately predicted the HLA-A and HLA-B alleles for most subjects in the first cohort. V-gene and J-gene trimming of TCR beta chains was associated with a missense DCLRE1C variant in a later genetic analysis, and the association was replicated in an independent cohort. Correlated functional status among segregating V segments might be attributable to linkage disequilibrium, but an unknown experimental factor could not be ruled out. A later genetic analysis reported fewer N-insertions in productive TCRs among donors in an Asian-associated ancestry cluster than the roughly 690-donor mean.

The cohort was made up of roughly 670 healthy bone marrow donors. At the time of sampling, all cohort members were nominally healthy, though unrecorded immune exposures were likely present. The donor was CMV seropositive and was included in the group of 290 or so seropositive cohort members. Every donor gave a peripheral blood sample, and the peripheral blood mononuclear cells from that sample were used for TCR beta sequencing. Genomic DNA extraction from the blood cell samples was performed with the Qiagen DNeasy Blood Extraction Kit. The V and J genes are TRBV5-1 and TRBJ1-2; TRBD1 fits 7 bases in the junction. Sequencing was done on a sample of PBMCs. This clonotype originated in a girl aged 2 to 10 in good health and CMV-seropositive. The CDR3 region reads CTGTEENYGYTF. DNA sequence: TGCACCGGGACAGAGGAAAACTATGGCTACACCTTC. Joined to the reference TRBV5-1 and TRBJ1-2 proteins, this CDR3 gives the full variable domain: KAGVTQTPRYLIKTRGQQVTLSCSPISGHRSVSWYQQTPGQGLQFLFEYFSETQRNKGNFPGRFSGRQFSNSRSEMNVSTLELGDSALYLCTGTEENYGYTFGSGTRLTVV.